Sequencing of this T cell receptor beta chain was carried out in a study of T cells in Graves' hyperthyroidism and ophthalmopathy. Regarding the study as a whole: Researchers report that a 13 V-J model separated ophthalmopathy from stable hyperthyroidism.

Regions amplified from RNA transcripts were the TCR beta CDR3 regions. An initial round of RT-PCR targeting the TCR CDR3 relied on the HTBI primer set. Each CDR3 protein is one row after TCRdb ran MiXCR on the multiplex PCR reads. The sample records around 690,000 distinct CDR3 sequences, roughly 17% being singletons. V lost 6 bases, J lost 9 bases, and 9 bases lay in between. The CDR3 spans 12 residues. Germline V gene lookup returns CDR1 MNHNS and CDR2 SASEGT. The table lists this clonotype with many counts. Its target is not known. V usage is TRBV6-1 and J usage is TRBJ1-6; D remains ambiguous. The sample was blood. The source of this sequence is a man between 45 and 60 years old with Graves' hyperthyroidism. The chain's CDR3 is CASRDGSSPLHF. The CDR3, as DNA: TGTGCCAGCAGAGATGGGAGTTCACCCCTCCACTTT.